Listed here are 19 T cell receptor beta chains from one sample, sequenced in a study of blood T cell repertoires in COVID-19. The data were produced by immunoSEQ multiplex PCR, yet TCRdb's version contains in-frame clones alone and is incomplete. The sample has 250,000 to 300,000 clones, 86% seen once; the top ten hold around 3.6%. Sequencing used peripheral blood. The receptors come from a man aged 18 to 30 with active or convalescent COVID-19.

The chain links TRBV11-3 to TRBJ2-1; D is perhaps TRBD2 (5 bases). The germline V and J ends were trimmed by 5 bases and 9 bases, with 23 bases remaining between them. CDR3 size: 16 residues. Germline V gives CDR1 SGHNT, CDR2 YENEEA. The CDR3 is CASSTLGVPTVSEQFF. The CDR3 nucleotides read TGTGCCAGCAGCACATTGGGAGTCCCTACCGTCAGTGAGCAGTTCTTC.

The rearrangement joins TRBV7-9 to TRBJ1-2; TRBD1 matches 8 bases. This CDR3 has 11 residues. The ends lost 5 bases at V and 9 bases at J; junction bases unmatched: 2. From germline, CDR1 is SEHNR and CDR2 FQNEAQ (reference sequence). The CDR3 loop is CASSGQGSYTF. The CDR3 DNA is TGTGCCAGCAGCGGACAGGGTAGCTACACCTTC.

Comments on this clone: At the DNA level, this CDR3 is encoded by other sequences in the same sample as well. V gene TRBV6-5 combines with J gene TRBJ2-7, with TRBD1 identical over 7 bases. The V and J ends lost 6 bases and 1 base, in that order; junction bases with no gene match: 9. The CDR3 loop spans 15 amino acids. CDR1 and CDR2 (germline): MNHEY, SVGAGI. The CDR3 nucleotides are TGTGCCAGCAGACCGGGACAGTTCGGGTCCTACGAGCAGTACTTC. Translation gives CASRPGQFGSYEQYF.

The chain recombines TRBV11-2 with TRBJ2-3; 9 positions agree with TRBD2. CDR1 and CDR2 from the germline V gene are SGHAT and FQNNGV. J gave up 4 bases and V 5 bases, and 4 bases lay outside the gene matches. CDR3 length equals 14 residues. CDR3 in amino acids: CASSRGGVADTQYF. DNA for the CDR3: TGTGCCAGCAGCCGCGGGGGGGTGGCAGATACGCAGTATTTT.

This clone is a singleton in its sample. The chain links TRBV27 to TRBJ1-5; TRBD1 matches 8 bases. V trimming: 3 bases; J trimming: 16 bases; junction bases outside the gene matches: 8. CDR1 and CDR2 from the germline V gene are MNHEY and SMNVEV (reference sequence). The CDR3 sequence is 12 residues long. The DNA for the CDR3 is TGTGCCAGCAGTTTGAAGGGACAGGAATTCCATTTT. This encodes CASSLKGQEFHF.

The V gene is TRBV28, the J gene TRBJ1-4; tentatively, D is TRBD1 (5 bases). Germline V lookup: CDR1 MDHEN, CDR2 SYDVKM. Trimming took 1 base from V and 2 from J, leaving 11 bases between them. This CDR3 spans 16 amino acids. The CDR3 DNA reads as TGTGCCAGCAGTTTATTCGTCGCAGGGACTAATGAAAAACTGTTTTTT. Translated: CASSLFVAGTNEKLFF.

This clone was recorded only once. V usage is TRBV9 and J usage is TRBJ1-1, with D tentatively TRBD1 (5 bases). The germline V gene encodes CDR1 SGDLS and CDR2 YYNGEE. The CDR3 is made up of 14 amino acids. The ends were cut back, 3 bases at V and 1 base at J, with 10 bases in the middle. CDR3 bases: TGTGCCAGCAGCGAGGGACTAACGAACACTGAAGCTTTCTTT. It specifies CASSEGLTNTEAFF.

The genes are TRBV5-1 and TRBJ2-3; TRBD2 agrees at 9 bases. Germline CDR1 SGHRS, CDR2 YFSETQ. The length of the CDR3 is 15 residues. V dropped 4 bases and J dropped 4; count of bases not matched to a gene: 7. In DNA form, the CDR3 reads TGCGCCAGCAGCCCCCAAGCGGGGGGATCAGATACGCAGTATTTT. It yields the protein CASSPQAGGSDTQYF.

The chain couples TRBV28 to TRBJ2-5; maybe TRBD2 (6 bases). This CDR3 region has 17 residues. From germline, CDR1 is MDHEN and CDR2 SYDVKM. Trimming shortened V by 6 bases and J by 5 bases, and 25 bases separated the two germline ends. CDR3 residues: CASRTQGGAIRTETQYF. CDR3 nucleotides: TGTGCCAGCAGAACCCAGGGAGGAGCCATCAGGACGGAGACCCAGTACTTC. The entire variable domain, with the rest obtained from reference TRBV28 and TRBJ2-5, is as follows: DVKVTQSSRYLVKRTGEKVFLECVQDMDHENMFWYRQDPGLGLRLIYFSYDVKMKEKGDIPEGYSVSREKKERFSLILESASTNQTSMYLCASRTQGGAIRTETQYFGPGTRLLVL.

The chain uses TRBV5-4 and TRBJ1-1; TRBD1 matches 7 bases. V dropped 4 bases and J dropped 3; count of bases not matched to a gene: 12. CDR1 and CDR2 from the germline V gene are SGHNT and YYREEE (reference sequence). The CDR3 loop spans 16 amino acids. As DNA, the CDR3 is TGTGCCAGCAGCCCATCCGGGACAGCGAAAGACACTGAAGCTTTCTTT. Protein sequence: CASSPSGTAKDTEAFF.

V usage is TRBV4-3 and J usage is TRBJ1-2, with D hard to call. The CDR3 loop spans 16 amino acids. Germline CDR1 reads LGHNA; CDR2 reads YSLEER. V was cut by 0 bases and J by 0 bases, with 11 bases left in between. CDR3 sequence: CASSQDARGSNYGYTF. CDR3 sequence (DNA): TGCGCCAGCAGCCAAGATGCCCGGGGATCTAACTATGGCTACACCTTC.

The chain combines TRBV11-2 with TRBJ2-2, with D possibly TRBD1 on 6 matching bases. Germline lookup yields CDR1 SGHAT and CDR2 FQNNGV. V shed 2 bases and J shed 6 bases, with 10 bases lying between them. This CDR3 spans 14 amino acids. The CDR3: CASSLRDTSGELFF. The DNA of the CDR3 is TGTGCCAGCAGCTTAAGGGACACATCCGGGGAGCTGTTTTTT.

This chain links TRBV19 with TRBJ2-7; the D gene is possibly TRBD2 (6 bases). Germline V gene sequence: CDR1 LNHDA, CDR2 SQIVND (reference sequence). The length of the CDR3 is 14 residues. V gave up 6 bases and J gave up 6 bases, with 18 bases separating them. This CDR3 is CASRDTSRPREQYF. As DNA, the CDR3 is TGTGCCAGTAGGGATACTAGCCGACCTCGCGAGCAGTACTTC.

This clone appeared a single time. The rearrangement uses TRBV18 and TRBJ2-7; D is unclear. Trimming cost V 4 bases and J 6 bases, with 16 bases left between them. Per the germline V gene, CDR1 is KGHSH and CDR2 is LQKENI. The CDR3 loop spans 14 amino acids. Here the CDR3 DNA reads TGTGCCAGCTCACTCGACCTACAGAGACCCGAGCAGTACTTC. This codes for CASSLDLQRPEQYF.

The V and J genes are TRBV6-5 and TRBJ1-1; 10 nucleotides align to TRBD1. The V and J ends lost 2 bases and 5 bases, in that order; junction bases with no gene match: 8. Per germline, CDR1 MNHEY and CDR2 SVGAGI. The CDR3 covers 16 residues. The CDR3 DNA follows: TGTGCCAGCAGTTACGGGACAGGGGTACTTGGGACTGAAGCTTTCTTT. Amino acids: CASSYGTGVLGTEAFF.

This chain connects TRBV19 to TRBJ1-6, with D hard to call. Trimming shortened V by 5 bases and J by 8 bases, and 13 bases separated the two germline ends. Per germline, CDR1 LNHDA and CDR2 SQIVND (reference sequence). The CDR3 is made up of 14 amino acids. The CDR3 coding sequence is TGTGCCAGTAGTTTTGGAGGGCGGGATTCACCCCTCCACTTT. Translation: CASSFGGRDSPLHF.

In DNA form, the CDR3 reads TGTGCCAGCGCTCGTGGGGCTAATATCGTCTACGAGCAGTACTTC. Translating it yields CASARGANIVYEQYF. The chain joins TRBV6-5 to TRBJ2-7; D is possibly TRBD1 (5 bases). The germline gives CDR1 MNHEY, CDR2 SVGAGI. Trimming stripped 8 bases from V and 3 bases from J, with 20 bases between. The CDR3 consists of 15 residues.

The V and J genes are TRBV6-5 and TRBJ2-7, with D perhaps matching TRBD1 (5 bases). V was shortened by 0 bases and J by 2 bases, with 8 bases between the two germline ends. This CDR3 is built from 14 residues. From germline, CDR1 is MNHEY and CDR2 SVGAGI. The CDR3 DNA reads TGTGCCAGCAGTTACTCGGGGCAGACCTACGAGCAGTACTTC. Translation: CASSYSGQTYEQYF.

This clone was seen ten or more times. DNA of the CDR3: TGTGCCAGCAGCGAGACGGACAGGAATGGCGAGCAGTACTTC. It specifies CASSETDRNGEQYF. The rearrangement uses TRBV6-6 and TRBJ2-7, with 7 bases aligning to TRBD1. Germline CDR1 and CDR2: MNHNY and SVGAGI (reference sequence). The CDR3 spans 14 residues. Losses at the gene ends were 6 bases for V and 6 bases for J; bases not matched to a gene: 11.